The rows below give T cell receptor beta chains drawn from one sample of a study of response to subunit inactivated influenza vaccine. Via MiXCR, TCRdb re-called the RT-PCR reads, giving one row per CDR3 protein. The data hold 800,000 or so distinct CDR3 sequences, with 21% observed a single time. The input for sequencing was PBMCs from blood, taken roughly 5 days after vaccination. The receptors shown here come from a man aged 50 to 59 who received an inactivated influenza vaccine. Both conserved end residues are part of each CDR3. Each record gives: J gene, clone size, V gene, D gene, CDR3 protein, CDR3 DNA. D genes are given only for firm matches. Only some rows state a clone size, as once, few, many or a class for expanded clones.

j_gene: TRBJ2-5
abundance: few
v_gene: TRBV20-1
d_gene: TRBD2
CDR3aa: CSASQLAGAETQYF
CDR3nt: TGCAGTGCTAGTCAACTAGCGGGAGCGGAGACCCAGTACTTC

j_gene: TRBJ2-2
abundance: few
v_gene: TRBV5-4
d_gene: .
CDR3aa: CASSLEASEAGELFF
CDR3nt: TGTGCCAGCAGCTTGGAGGCTAGCGAGGCCGGGGAGCTGTTTTTT

j_gene: TRBJ2-5
abundance: .
v_gene: TRBV4-3
d_gene: TRBD1
CDR3aa: CASSPTTGVPETQYF
CDR3nt: TGCGCCAGCAGCCCAACCACAGGGGTCCCGGAGACCCAGTACTTC

j_gene: TRBJ1-4
abundance: .
v_gene: TRBV7-9
d_gene: .
CDR3aa: CASSTRDSNNEKLFF
CDR3nt: TGTGCCAGCAGCACCCGGGACTCCAATAATGAAAAACTGTTTTTT

j_gene: TRBJ2-1
abundance: .
v_gene: TRBV7-2
d_gene: .
CDR3aa: CASRREPRNEQFF
CDR3nt: TGTGCCAGCAGGCGGGAACCACGCAATGAGCAGTTCTTC

j_gene: TRBJ2-1
abundance: many
v_gene: TRBV5-1
d_gene: .
CDR3aa: CASSPTILPGHNEQFF
CDR3nt: TGCGCCAGCAGCCCTACGATTCTACCGGGACACAATGAGCAGTTCTTC

j_gene: TRBJ2-5
abundance: few
v_gene: TRBV20-1
d_gene: .
CDR3aa: CSATEGGPGETQYF
CDR3nt: TGCAGTGCTACGGAAGGGGGGCCGGGAGAGACCCAGTACTTC

j_gene: TRBJ1-1
abundance: many
v_gene: TRBV12-3/TRBV12-4
d_gene: .
CDR3aa: CASIMNTEAFF
CDR3nt: TGTGCCAGCATTATGAACACTGAAGCTTTCTTT

j_gene: TRBJ2-1
abundance: .
v_gene: TRBV7-2
d_gene: .
CDR3aa: CASSFGGVGSYNEQFF
CDR3nt: TGTGCCAGCAGCTTTGGAGGGGTGGGTTCCTACAATGAGCAGTTCTTC

j_gene: TRBJ2-5
abundance: many
v_gene: TRBV20-1
d_gene: TRBD2
CDR3aa: CSASGRGLRETQYF
CDR3nt: TGCAGTGCTAGCGGGAGGGGGTTGAGAGAGACCCAGTACTTC

j_gene: TRBJ2-5
abundance: .
v_gene: TRBV5-1
d_gene: TRBD1
CDR3aa: CASSLRGQGVETQYF
CDR3nt: TGCGCCAGCAGCTTGCGGGGACAGGGCGTAGAGACCCAGTACTTC

j_gene: TRBJ1-2
abundance: .
v_gene: TRBV9
d_gene: .
CDR3aa: CASSVDRFRGYTF
CDR3nt: TGTGCCAGCAGCGTAGACAGGTTCCGAGGCTACACCTTC

j_gene: TRBJ2-7
abundance: few
v_gene: TRBV4-2
d_gene: .
CDR3aa: CASSQDFWTGTYEQYF
CDR3nt: TGTGCCAGCAGCCAAGATTTTTGGACTGGAACCTACGAGCAGTACTTC

j_gene: TRBJ1-5
abundance: .
v_gene: TRBV20-1
d_gene: .
CDR3aa: CSARGSYQPQHF
CDR3nt: TGCAGTGCTAGAGGGAGTTACCAGCCCCAGCATTTT

j_gene: TRBJ2-7
abundance: few
v_gene: TRBV5-5
d_gene: TRBD1
CDR3aa: CASSAVTGGYTYEQYF
CDR3nt: TGTGCCAGCAGCGCCGTAACAGGGGGCTACACCTACGAGCAGTACTTC

j_gene: TRBJ2-1
abundance: many
v_gene: TRBV27
d_gene: .
CDR3aa: CASSPNRLVNEQFF
CDR3nt: TGTGCCAGCAGTCCGAACCGACTAGTCAATGAGCAGTTCTTC

j_gene: TRBJ2-3
abundance: .
v_gene: TRBV6-5
d_gene: TRBD1
CDR3aa: CASSYLGTGFTDTQYF
CDR3nt: TGTGCCAGCAGTTACCTGGGGACAGGGTTCACAGATACGCAGTATTTT

j_gene: TRBJ2-4
abundance: few
v_gene: TRBV20-1
d_gene: TRBD1
CDR3aa: CSARQGVKNIQYF
CDR3nt: TGCAGTGCCAGACAGGGAGTCAAAAACATTCAGTACTTC

j_gene: TRBJ2-5
abundance: .
v_gene: TRBV28
d_gene: .
CDR3aa: CASSPPPGQRRETQYF
CDR3nt: TGTGCCAGCAGCCCCCCGCCGGGACAACGGAGGGAGACCCAGTACTTC

j_gene: TRBJ2-2
abundance: .
v_gene: TRBV20-1
d_gene: .
CDR3aa: CSAPRTSFGWSGELFF
CDR3nt: TGCAGTGCTCCCCGCACTAGTTTCGGTTGGTCCGGGGAGCTGTTTTTT

j_gene: TRBJ1-1
abundance: few
v_gene: TRBV7-2
d_gene: .
CDR3aa: CASSHPGAEAFF
CDR3nt: TGTGCCAGCAGCCACCCCGGAGCTGAAGCTTTCTTT

j_gene: TRBJ1-2
abundance: few
v_gene: TRBV5-1
d_gene: .
CDR3aa: CASRRAENYGYTF
CDR3nt: TGCGCCAGCAGAAGGGCGGAGAACTATGGCTACACCTTC

j_gene: TRBJ1-5
abundance: few
v_gene: TRBV10-3
d_gene: TRBD1
CDR3aa: CAISDSGGGNQPQHF
CDR3nt: TGTGCCATCAGTGATTCAGGGGGCGGCAATCAGCCCCAGCATTTT

j_gene: TRBJ1-1
abundance: once
v_gene: TRBV3-1
d_gene: .
CDR3aa: CASSPHENTEAFF
CDR3nt: TGTGCCAGCAGCCCCCATGAGAACACTGAAGCTTTCTTT

j_gene: TRBJ2-6
abundance: .
v_gene: TRBV3-1
d_gene: .
CDR3aa: CASTPRAVGSGANVLTF
CDR3nt: TGTGCCAGCACTCCGCGGGCTGTGGGTTCAGGGGCCAACGTCCTGACTTTC

j_gene: TRBJ2-6
abundance: .
v_gene: TRBV12-3/TRBV12-4
d_gene: .
CDR3aa: CASSLWTASGANVLTF
CDR3nt: TGTGCCAGCAGTTTATGGACAGCCTCTGGGGCCAACGTCCTGACTTTC

j_gene: TRBJ2-7
abundance: .
v_gene: TRBV5-1
d_gene: TRBD1
CDR3aa: CASSLQPGQGLYEQYF
CDR3nt: TGCGCCAGCAGCTTACAACCGGGACAGGGACTCTACGAGCAGTACTTC

j_gene: TRBJ2-1
abundance: .
v_gene: TRBV12-3/TRBV12-4
d_gene: .
CDR3aa: CASSPRASAYNEQFF
CDR3nt: TGTGCCAGCAGTCCCCGGGCTAGCGCGTACAATGAGCAGTTCTTC

j_gene: TRBJ2-1
abundance: .
v_gene: TRBV5-1
d_gene: TRBD2
CDR3aa: CASSLGREISYNEQFF
CDR3nt: TGCGCCAGCAGCTTGGGGCGGGAGATATCCTACAATGAGCAGTTCTTC

j_gene: TRBJ2-2
abundance: few
v_gene: TRBV6-2/TRBV6-3
d_gene: TRBD2
CDR3aa: CASSTYPSGSTGELFF
CDR3nt: TGTGCCAGCAGTACCTATCCTAGCGGGAGTACCGGGGAGCTGTTTTTT

j_gene: TRBJ1-4
abundance: .
v_gene: TRBV4-3
d_gene: TRBD1
CDR3aa: CASSQDLAGGGFTNEKLFF
CDR3nt: TGCGCCAGCAGCCAAGATCTCGCAGGGGGCGGCTTCACTAATGAAAAACTGTTTTTT

j_gene: TRBJ1-5
abundance: few
v_gene: TRBV4-1
d_gene: .
CDR3aa: CASSDPAANQPQHF
CDR3nt: TGCGCCAGCAGCGACCCGGCCGCGAATCAGCCCCAGCATTTT

j_gene: TRBJ1-4
abundance: .
v_gene: TRBV5-1
d_gene: .
CDR3aa: CASRGADNEKLFF
CDR3nt: TGCGCCAGCAGAGGGGCGGATAATGAAAAACTGTTTTTT

j_gene: TRBJ2-7
abundance: .
v_gene: TRBV4-1
d_gene: .
CDR3aa: CASSQDLGDEQYF
CDR3nt: TGCGCCAGCAGCCAAGATCTGGGGGATGAGCAGTACTTC

j_gene: TRBJ1-5
abundance: .
v_gene: TRBV12-3/TRBV12-4
d_gene: .
CDR3aa: CASSPGGTPNQPQHF
CDR3nt: TGTGCCAGCAGCCCGGGCGGGACACCTAATCAGCCCCAGCATTTT

j_gene: TRBJ2-1
abundance: few
v_gene: TRBV20-1
d_gene: TRBD2
CDR3aa: CSASVRGGRAVEQFF
CDR3nt: TGCAGTGCTAGTGTTCGGGGCGGGAGGGCCGTTGAGCAGTTCTTC

j_gene: TRBJ1-2
abundance: once
v_gene: TRBV3-1
d_gene: .
CDR3aa: CASRQGFTGTTF
CDR3nt: TGTGCCAGCAGACAGGGCTTTACAGGGACCACCTTC